Below, 19 T cell receptor beta chains from the same sample are listed, as sequenced in a study of blood T cells in healthy people across ages. Combining a sample-barcoded 5' primer with a J-beta primer mix, a second PCR ran for 7 to 11 cycles. TCRdb fed the 5' RACE reads into MiXCR, producing one record per CDR3 protein. Of 1,500,000 or so distinct CDR3 sequences in the sample, roughly 43% are singletons; the top ten hold 4%. The sequencing sample was made of blood. These receptors came from a woman aged 18-35 years in good health.

The CDR3 region is CASSVGTDYTGELFF. The CDR3, as DNA: TGTGCCAGCAGCGTCGGGACAGACTACACCGGGGAGCTGTTTTTT. The genes are TRBV9 and TRBJ2-2, with TRBD1 matching 7 bases. V gave up 2 bases and J gave up 3 bases; unmatched junction bases: 4. The CDR3 contains 15 residues. The germline V gene has CDR1 SGDLS and CDR2 YYNGEE. Filled out from reference TRBV9 and TRBJ2-2, the complete variable domain reads DSGVTQTPKHLITATGQRVTLRCSPRSGDLSVYWYQQSLDQGLQFLIQYYNGEERAKGNILERFSAQQFPDLHSELNLSSLELGDSALYFCASSVGTDYTGELFFGEGSRLTVL.

This chain links TRBV5-1 with TRBJ2-5; 8 bases are a match to TRBD1. The CDR3 has 13 residues. V was pared by 7 bases and J by 11 bases, with 13 bases of the junction left unmatched. Germline loops: CDR1 SGHRS, CDR2 YFSETQ. The CDR3 here is CASGTTGVTEQYF. Written as DNA, the CDR3 is TGCGCCAGCGGGACGACAGGGGTTACGGAGCAGTACTTC.

This clonotype showed up just a few times. The J gene is TRBJ2-1, the V gene TRBV5-1; weak D call: TRBD2 (5 bases). Germline assignment: CDR1 SGHRS and CDR2 YFSETQ. Trimming removed 5 bases from V and 7 bases from J, with 28 bases in between. CDR3 size: 18 residues. The CDR3 DNA is TGCGCCAGCAGTGTTCCGGGATCAAATTTCGGCCCGCGTAATGAGCAGTTCTTC. Amino acid sequence: CASSVPGSNFGPRNEQFF. Full variable domain (outside the CDR3, taken from reference TRBV5-1 and TRBJ2-1): KAGVTQTPRYLIKTRGQQVTLSCSPISGHRSVSWYQQTPGQGLQFLFEYFSETQRNKGNFPGRFSGRQFSNSRSEMNVSTLELGDSALYLCASSVPGSNFGPRNEQFFGPGTRLTVL.

The chain couples TRBV13 to TRBJ2-1; 9 bases are a match to TRBD2. The CDR3 totals 16 residues. Trimming removed 3 bases from V and 4 bases from J; junction bases left unmatched: 7. Germline V gives CDR1 PRHDT, CDR2 FYEKMQ (reference sequence). Written as DNA, the CDR3 is TGTGCCAGCAGCTTTCCAGCGGGGGGTACGTACAATGAGCAGTTCTTC. The encoded protein is CASSFPAGGTYNEQFF.

This clonotype was recorded many times. The chain employs TRBV10-3 and TRBJ2-5; D is possibly TRBD1 (6 bases). The CDR3 is made up of 14 amino acids. From germline, CDR1 is ENHRY and CDR2 SYGVKD. Trimming removed 2 bases at V and 1 base at J, with 8 bases between. Written as DNA, the CDR3 is TGTGCCATCAGTGAGGGACAGATCCAAGAGACCCAGTACTTC. Residues: CAISEGQIQETQYF.

This clonotype was observed a handful of times. This chain uses TRBV7-2 with TRBJ1-5; a weak D match, TRBD1 (5 bases). Looked up from germline, CDR1 is SGHTA and CDR2 is FQGNSA. The CDR3 is made up of 16 amino acids. The V gene lost 5 bases and the J gene lost 2 bases, with 16 bases spanning the gap. The CDR3 DNA follows: TGTGCCAGCAGCGCTTCCAGGGCTTCTGGCAATCAGCCCCAGCATTTT. Its protein product is CASSASRASGNQPQHF. Based on the CDR3 plus reference TRBV7-2 and TRBJ1-5, the full variable domain is GAGVSQSPSNKVTEKGKDVELRCDPISGHTALYWYRQSLGQGLEFLIYFQGNSAPDKSGLPSDRFSAERTGGSVSTLTIQRTQQEDSAVYLCASSASRASGNQPQHFGDGTRLSIL.

In regard to this clonotype: With a much larger clone just one base away, this may be a read error. CDR3 bases: TGTGCCAGCCAGATGAGTTATAATGAAAAACTGTTTTTT. This encodes CASQMSYNEKLFF. This sequence joins TRBV6-5 and TRBJ1-4; D ambiguous. With 8 bases removed from V and 4 bases from J, the gap between germline ends came to 11 bases. The CDR3 is 13 amino acids. Looked up from germline, CDR1 is MNHEY and CDR2 is SVGAGI.

V usage is TRBV6-6 and J usage is TRBJ2-3; tentatively, D is TRBD1 or TRBD2 (6 bases each). The CDR3 loop spans 15 amino acids. Germline-derived CDR1 and CDR2 are MNHNY and SVGAGI (reference sequence). Trimming removed 1 base from V and 2 bases from J, with 10 bases in between. As DNA, the CDR3 is TGTGCCAGCAGTTACTTTCGGGGGCTCACAGATACGCAGTATTTT. It encodes CASSYFRGLTDTQYF.

V gene TRBV27 combines with J gene TRBJ2-1; TRBD2 is a possible D gene (6 bases). Germline CDR1 is MNHEY and CDR2 is SMNVEV (reference sequence). The CDR3 contains 15 residues. Deletions cut 7 bases from V and 0 bases from J, with 13 bases between. CDR3 sequence reads: CASTVSSDSYNEQFF. The CDR3 nucleotides read TGTGCCAGCACCGTGTCTAGCGACTCCTACAATGAGCAGTTCTTC.

This clonotype was detected only a few times. This sequence joins TRBV5-1 and TRBJ2-1; 9 bases fit TRBD1. Germline V CDR1 and CDR2: SGHRS, YFSETQ. This CDR3 has 16 residues. Trimming cost V 4 bases and J 4 bases; bases outside gene matches: 9. This CDR3 reads CASSQITGGLYNEQFF. CDR3 nucleotide sequence: TGCGCCAGCAGCCAGATAACAGGGGGCCTATACAATGAGCAGTTCTTC.

This chain connects TRBV10-3 to TRBJ2-4; unclear D gene. The J call may be in error: the DNA end matches TRBJ2-7 better. The germline V gene encodes CDR1 ENHRY and CDR2 SYGVKD. The CDR3 contains 18 residues. The CDR3 nucleotides are TGTGCCATCAGTGGGTCCTTCGGCCCAGCAACGACGCCTTACGAGCAGTACTTC. This codes for CAISGSFGPATTPYEQYF.

The chain carries TRBV28 and TRBJ2-7; no clear D gene. The length of the CDR3 is 16 residues. CDR1 is MDHEN and CDR2 is SYDVKM in the germline V gene. The germline V and J ends were trimmed by 3 bases and 1 base, with 16 bases remaining between them. The CDR3 is CASSFNVHGLSYEQYF. CDR3 sequence (DNA): TGTGCCAGCAGTTTTAATGTTCACGGGCTATCCTACGAGCAGTACTTC.

This clonotype occurred many times. The chain uses TRBV20-1 and TRBJ2-1, with 9 bases aligning to TRBD2. This CDR3 contains 15 residues. Trimming took 5 bases from V and 3 from J; bases not matched to a gene: 8. CDR1 is DFQATT, CDR2 SNEGSKA, per germline (reference sequence). CDR3 in amino acids: CSAHGLARYYNEQFF. CDR3 bases: TGCAGTGCTCATGGACTAGCGAGATACTACAATGAGCAGTTCTTC.

The chain employs TRBV10-3 and TRBJ1-2; TRBD1 matches 7 bases. The CDR3 has 15 amino acids. The junction had 3 bases not matched to a gene; V was cut back by 2 bases and J by 0 bases. Per the germline V gene, CDR1 is ENHRY and CDR2 is SYGVKD. CDR3 loop: CAISEATGANYGYTF. The DNA for the CDR3 is TGTGCCATCAGTGAGGCAACAGGGGCTAACTATGGCTACACCTTC.

The V call is TRBV4-1, the J call TRBJ2-7; perhaps TRBD1 as D (8 bases). This CDR3 comprises 15 residues. Trimming removed 5 bases at V and 5 bases at J, with 19 bases between. CDR1 MGHRA and CDR2 YSYEKL come from the germline V gene. The CDR3 DNA sequence: TGCGCCAGCAGCGACGGGGGGACAGGATGGCACGAGCAGTACTTC. Its protein product is CASSDGGTGWHEQYF.

The V gene is TRBV7-2, the J gene TRBJ1-5; D gene unclear. The CDR3 is 14 residues long. Germline CDR1 reads SGHTA; CDR2 reads FQGNSA. The ends were cut back, 5 bases at V and 3 bases at J, with 11 bases in the middle. Here the CDR3 reads CASSASSHNQPQHF. The CDR3 region has the DNA TGTGCCAGCAGCGCATCCTCCCACAATCAGCCCCAGCATTTT.

Points on this clonotype: This sequence may be a read error, since a much larger clone differs from it by one base. The chain combines TRBV11-2 with TRBJ2-4; D may match TRBD1 or TRBD2 (6 bases each). The V end was cut by 7 bases, the J end by 1 base, with 14 bases between. Germline V lookup: CDR1 SGHAT, CDR2 FQNNGV. CDR3 length: 15 amino acids. CDR3 loop: CASNSPGAAKNIQYF. The CDR3 nucleotides read TGTGCCAGCAACTCCCCGGGGGCGGCCAAAAACATTCAGTACTTC.

The chain links TRBV7-2 to TRBJ2-1; 10 positions match TRBD1. CDR3 length: 14 amino acids. Germline CDR1 reads SGHTA; CDR2 reads FQGNSA. The V and J ends lost 5 bases and 9 bases, in that order; junction bases with no gene match: 7. The CDR3 bases are TGTGCCAGCAGCCCTAGACAGGGGGCGACTGAGCAGTTCTTC. Translating it yields CASSPRQGATEQFF.

This clonotype was observed a handful of times. This chain uses TRBV4-3 with TRBJ1-1; no clear D gene. Germline values: CDR1 LGHNA, CDR2 YSLEER. V was shortened by 4 bases and J by 5 bases, with 11 bases between the two germline ends. The length of the CDR3 is 13 residues. This CDR3 reads CASSRKGWTEAFF. The CDR3 coding sequence is TGCGCCAGCAGCCGAAAGGGCTGGACTGAAGCTTTCTTT.